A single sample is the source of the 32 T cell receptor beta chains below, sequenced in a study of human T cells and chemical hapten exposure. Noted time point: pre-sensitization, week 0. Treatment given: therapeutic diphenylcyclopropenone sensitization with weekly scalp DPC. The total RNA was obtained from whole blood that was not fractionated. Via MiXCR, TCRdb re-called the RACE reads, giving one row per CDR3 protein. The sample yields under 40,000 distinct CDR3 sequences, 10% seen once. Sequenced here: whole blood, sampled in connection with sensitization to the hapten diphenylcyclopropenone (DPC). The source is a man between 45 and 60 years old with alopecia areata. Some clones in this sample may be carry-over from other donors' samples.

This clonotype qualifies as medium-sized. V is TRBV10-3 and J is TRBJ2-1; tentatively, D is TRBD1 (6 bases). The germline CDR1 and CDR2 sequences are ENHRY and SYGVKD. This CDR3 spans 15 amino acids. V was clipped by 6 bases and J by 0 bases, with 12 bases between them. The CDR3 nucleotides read TGTGCCATCAGCCCAGGGGAAAGCTCCTACAATGAGCAGTTCTTC. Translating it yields CAISPGESSYNEQFF.

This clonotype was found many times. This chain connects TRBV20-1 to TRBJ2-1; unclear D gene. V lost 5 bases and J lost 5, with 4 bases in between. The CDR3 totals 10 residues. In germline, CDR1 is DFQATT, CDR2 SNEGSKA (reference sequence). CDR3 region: CSAFNNEQFF. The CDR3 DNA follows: TGCAGTGCTTTCAACAATGAGCAGTTCTTC.

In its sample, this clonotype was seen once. This CDR3 is CSVGDNSPLHF. DNA for the CDR3: TGCAGCGTTGGGGACAATTCACCCCTCCACTTT. The V gene is TRBV29-1, the J gene TRBJ1-6; D perhaps matches TRBD1 (5 bases). V lost 4 bases, J lost 7 bases, and 5 bases lay in between. Germline-derived CDR1 and CDR2 are SQVTM and ANQGSEA. CDR3 length: 11 residues.

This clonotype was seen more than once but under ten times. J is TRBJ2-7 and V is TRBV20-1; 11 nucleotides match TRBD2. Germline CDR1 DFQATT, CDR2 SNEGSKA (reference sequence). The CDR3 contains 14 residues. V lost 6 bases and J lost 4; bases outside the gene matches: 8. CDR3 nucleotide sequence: TGCAGTGCGCGACCTACTAGCGGGAGTTACGAGCAGTACTTC. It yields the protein CSARPTSGSYEQYF.

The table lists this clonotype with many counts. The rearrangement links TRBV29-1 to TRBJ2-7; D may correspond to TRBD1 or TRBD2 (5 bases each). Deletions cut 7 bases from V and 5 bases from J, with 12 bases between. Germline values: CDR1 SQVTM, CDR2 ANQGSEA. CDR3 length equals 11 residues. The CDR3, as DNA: TGCAGCGGGAGGACACGGAACGAGCAGTACTTC. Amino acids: CSGRTRNEQYF.

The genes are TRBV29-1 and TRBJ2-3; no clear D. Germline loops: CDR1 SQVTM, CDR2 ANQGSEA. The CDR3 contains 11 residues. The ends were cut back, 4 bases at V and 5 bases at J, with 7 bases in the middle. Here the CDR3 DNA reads TGCAGCGTTGGAGAGCTAGATACGCAGTATTTT. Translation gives CSVGELDTQYF.

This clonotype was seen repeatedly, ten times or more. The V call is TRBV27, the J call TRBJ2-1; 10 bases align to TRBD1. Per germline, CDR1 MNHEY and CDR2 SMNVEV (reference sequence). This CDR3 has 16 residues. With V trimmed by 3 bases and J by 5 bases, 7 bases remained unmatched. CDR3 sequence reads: CASSFPGTGEDNEQFF. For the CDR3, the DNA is TGTGCCAGCAGTTTCCCCGGGACAGGGGAGGACAATGAGCAGTTCTTC.

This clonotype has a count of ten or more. CDR3 amino acids: CSVWSREQYF. The CDR3 DNA reads as TGCAGCGTTTGGTCCCGCGAGCAGTACTTC. The V and J genes are TRBV29-1 and TRBJ2-7; the D is unclear. Trimming removed 5 bases at V and 6 bases at J, with 8 bases between. Germline-derived CDR1 and CDR2 are SQVTM and ANQGSEA. CDR3 length equals 10 residues.

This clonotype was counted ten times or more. Written as DNA, the CDR3 is TGCGCCAGCAGCCGGACCCATAGCAAAACTAGCGGGAGGGGCCCAGATACGCAGTATTTT. Translation: CASSRTHSKTSGRGPDTQYF. The V and J genes are TRBV4-1 and TRBJ2-3, with 13 bases that match TRBD2. The CDR3 is 20 residues long. Germline V gene lookup returns CDR1 MGHRA and CDR2 YSYEKL. The trim removed 4 bases at V and 4 bases at J, leaving 17 bases unmatched.

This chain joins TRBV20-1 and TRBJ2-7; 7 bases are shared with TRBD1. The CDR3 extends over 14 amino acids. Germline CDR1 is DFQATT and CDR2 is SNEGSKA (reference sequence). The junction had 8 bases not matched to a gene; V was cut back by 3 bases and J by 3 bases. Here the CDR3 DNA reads TGCAGTGCTAGGGCCGCGACAGGGTTCTACGAGCAGTACTTC. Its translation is CSARAATGFYEQYF.

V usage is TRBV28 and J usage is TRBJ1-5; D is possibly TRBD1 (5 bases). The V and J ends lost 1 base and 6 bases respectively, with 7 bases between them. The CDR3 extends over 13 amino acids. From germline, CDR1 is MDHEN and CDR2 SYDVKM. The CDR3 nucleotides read TGTGCCAGCAGTTTATTAAGGGGTCAGCCCCAGCATTTT. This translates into CASSLLRGQPQHF.

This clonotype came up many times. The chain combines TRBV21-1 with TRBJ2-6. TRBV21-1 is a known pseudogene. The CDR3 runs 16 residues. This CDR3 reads CASSGDPLPGANVLTF. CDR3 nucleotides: TGTGCCAGCAGCGGAGACCCACTTCCTGGGGCCAACGTCCTGACTTTC.

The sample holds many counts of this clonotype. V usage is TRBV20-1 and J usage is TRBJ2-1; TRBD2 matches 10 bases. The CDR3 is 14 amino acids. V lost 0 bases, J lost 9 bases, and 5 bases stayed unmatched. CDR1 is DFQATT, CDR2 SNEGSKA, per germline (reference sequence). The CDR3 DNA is TGCAGTGCTAGAGAAGCGGGAGGGCCCGTTGAGCAGTTCTTC. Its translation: CSAREAGGPVEQFF.

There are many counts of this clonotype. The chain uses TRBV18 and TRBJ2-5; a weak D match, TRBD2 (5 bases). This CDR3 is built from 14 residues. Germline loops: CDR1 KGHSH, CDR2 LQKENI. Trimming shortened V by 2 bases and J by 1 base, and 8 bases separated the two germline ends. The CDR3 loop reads CASSPMGSQETQYF. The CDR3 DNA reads TGTGCCAGCTCACCAATGGGGAGCCAAGAGACCCAGTACTTC.

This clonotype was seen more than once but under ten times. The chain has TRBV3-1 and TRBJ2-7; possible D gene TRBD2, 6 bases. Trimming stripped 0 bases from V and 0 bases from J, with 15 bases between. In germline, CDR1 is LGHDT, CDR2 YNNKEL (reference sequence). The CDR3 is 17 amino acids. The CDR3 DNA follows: TGTGCCAGCAGCCAAGAAAGGAGCGGGCTAAGCTCCTACGAGCAGTACTTC. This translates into CASSQERSGLSSYEQYF.

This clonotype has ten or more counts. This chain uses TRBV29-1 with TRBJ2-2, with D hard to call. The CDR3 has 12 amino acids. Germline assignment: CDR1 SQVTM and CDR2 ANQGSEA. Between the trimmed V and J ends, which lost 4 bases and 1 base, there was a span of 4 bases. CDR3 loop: CSVAENTGELFF. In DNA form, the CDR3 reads TGCAGCGTTGCAGAGAACACCGGGGAGCTGTTTTTT.

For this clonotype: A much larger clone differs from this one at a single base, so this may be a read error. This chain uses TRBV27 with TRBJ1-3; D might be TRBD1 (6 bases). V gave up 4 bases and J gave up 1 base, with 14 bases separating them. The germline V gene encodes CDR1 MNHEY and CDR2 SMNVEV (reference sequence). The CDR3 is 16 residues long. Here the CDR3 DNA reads TGTGCCAGCAGTTCCCTGGGGAGGGGGTCTGGAAACACCATATATTTT. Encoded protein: CASSSLGRGSGNTIYF.

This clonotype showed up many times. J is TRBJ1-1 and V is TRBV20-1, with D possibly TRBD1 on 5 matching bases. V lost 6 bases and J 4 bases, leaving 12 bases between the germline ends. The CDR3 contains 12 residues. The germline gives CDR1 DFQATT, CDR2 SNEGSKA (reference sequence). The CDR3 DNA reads TGCAGTGCCGGGACTCCTTCCACTGAAGCTTTCTTT. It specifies CSAGTPSTEAFF.

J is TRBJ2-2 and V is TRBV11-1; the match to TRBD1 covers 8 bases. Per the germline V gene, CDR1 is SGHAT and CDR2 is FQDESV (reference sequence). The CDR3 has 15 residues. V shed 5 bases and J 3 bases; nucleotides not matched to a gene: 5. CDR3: CASSGQGVDTGELFF. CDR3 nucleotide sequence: TGTGCCAGCAGCGGACAGGGTGTCGACACCGGGGAGCTGTTTTTT.

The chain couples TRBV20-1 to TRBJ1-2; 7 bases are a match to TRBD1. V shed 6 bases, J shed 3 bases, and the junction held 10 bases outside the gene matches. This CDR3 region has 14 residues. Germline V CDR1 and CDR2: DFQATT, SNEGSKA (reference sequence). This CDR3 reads CSARPGTAYYGYTF. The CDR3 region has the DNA TGCAGTGCCAGGCCCGGGACAGCTTACTATGGCTACACCTTC.

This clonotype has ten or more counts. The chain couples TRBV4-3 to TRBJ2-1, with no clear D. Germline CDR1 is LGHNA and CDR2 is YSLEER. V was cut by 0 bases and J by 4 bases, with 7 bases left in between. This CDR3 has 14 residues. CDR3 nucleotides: TGCGCCAGCAGCCAAGATCGGCGATACAATGAGCAGTTCTTC. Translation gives CASSQDRRYNEQFF.

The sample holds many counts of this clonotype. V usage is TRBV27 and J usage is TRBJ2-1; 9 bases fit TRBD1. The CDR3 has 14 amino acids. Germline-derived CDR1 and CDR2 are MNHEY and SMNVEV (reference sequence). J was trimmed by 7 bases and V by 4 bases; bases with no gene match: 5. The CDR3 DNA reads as TGTGCCAGCAGTTGGGGACAGGGTGCAAATGAGCAGTTCTTC. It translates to CASSWGQGANEQFF.

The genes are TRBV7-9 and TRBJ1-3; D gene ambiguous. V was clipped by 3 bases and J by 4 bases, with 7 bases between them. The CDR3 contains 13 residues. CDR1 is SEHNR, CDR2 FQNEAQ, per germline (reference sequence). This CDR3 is CASSLFSGNTIYF. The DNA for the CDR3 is TGTGCCAGCAGCTTGTTTTCGGGAAACACCATATATTTT.

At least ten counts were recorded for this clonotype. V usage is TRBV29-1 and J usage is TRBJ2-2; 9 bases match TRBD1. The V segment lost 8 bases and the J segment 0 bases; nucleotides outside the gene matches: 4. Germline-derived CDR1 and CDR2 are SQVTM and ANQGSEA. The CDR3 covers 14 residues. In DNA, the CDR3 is TGCAGCACGAGGACAGGGGCGAACACCGGGGAGCTGTTTTTT. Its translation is CSTRTGANTGELFF.

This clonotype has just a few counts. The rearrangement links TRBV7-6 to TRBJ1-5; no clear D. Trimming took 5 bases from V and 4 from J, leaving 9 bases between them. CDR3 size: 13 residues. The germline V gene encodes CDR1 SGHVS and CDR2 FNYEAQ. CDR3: CASSPGGNQPQHF. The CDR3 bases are TGTGCCAGCAGCCCAGGTGGTAATCAGCCCCAGCATTTT.

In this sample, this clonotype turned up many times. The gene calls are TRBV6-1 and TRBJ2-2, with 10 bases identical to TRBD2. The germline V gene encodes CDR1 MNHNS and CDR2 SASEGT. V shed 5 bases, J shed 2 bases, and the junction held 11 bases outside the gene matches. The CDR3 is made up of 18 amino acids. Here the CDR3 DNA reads TGTGCCAGCAGTTCCCGGACTAGCGGTCTAGGTAACACCGGGGAGCTGTTTTTT. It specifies CASSSRTSGLGNTGELFF.

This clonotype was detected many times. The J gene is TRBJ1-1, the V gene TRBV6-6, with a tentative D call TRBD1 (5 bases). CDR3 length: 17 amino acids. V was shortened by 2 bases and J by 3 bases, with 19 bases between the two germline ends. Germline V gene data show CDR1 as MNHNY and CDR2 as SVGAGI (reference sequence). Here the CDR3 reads CASSYDLGEFADTEAFF. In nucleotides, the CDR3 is TGTGCCAGCAGTTACGACTTGGGGGAATTCGCGGACACTGAAGCTTTCTTT.

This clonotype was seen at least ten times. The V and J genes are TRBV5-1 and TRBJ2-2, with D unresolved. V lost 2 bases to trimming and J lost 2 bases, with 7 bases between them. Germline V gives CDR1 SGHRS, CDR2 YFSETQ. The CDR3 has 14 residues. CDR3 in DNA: TGCGCCAGCAGCTTCGAACCAAACACCGGGGAGCTGTTTTTT. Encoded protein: CASSFEPNTGELFF.

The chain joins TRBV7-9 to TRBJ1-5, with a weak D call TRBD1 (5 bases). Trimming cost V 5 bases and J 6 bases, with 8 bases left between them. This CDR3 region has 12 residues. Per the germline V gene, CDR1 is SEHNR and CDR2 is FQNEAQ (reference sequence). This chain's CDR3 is CASSLGLQPQHF. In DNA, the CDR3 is TGTGCCAGCAGCCTGGGGCTTCAGCCCCAGCATTTT.

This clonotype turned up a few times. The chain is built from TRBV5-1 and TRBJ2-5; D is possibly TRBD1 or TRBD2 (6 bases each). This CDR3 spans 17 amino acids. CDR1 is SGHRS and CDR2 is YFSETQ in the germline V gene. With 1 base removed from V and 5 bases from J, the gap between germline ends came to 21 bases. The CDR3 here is CASSLRGAEAPRETQYF. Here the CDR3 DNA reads TGCGCCAGCAGCTTGAGGGGGGCTGAGGCCCCCCGGGAGACCCAGTACTTC.

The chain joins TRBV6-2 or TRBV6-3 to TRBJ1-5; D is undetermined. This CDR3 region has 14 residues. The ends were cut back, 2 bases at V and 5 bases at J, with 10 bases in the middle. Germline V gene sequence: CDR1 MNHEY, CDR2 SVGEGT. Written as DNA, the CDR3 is TGTGCCAGCAGTTACACGGGTACCTATCAGCCCCAGCATTTT. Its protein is CASSYTGTYQPQHF.

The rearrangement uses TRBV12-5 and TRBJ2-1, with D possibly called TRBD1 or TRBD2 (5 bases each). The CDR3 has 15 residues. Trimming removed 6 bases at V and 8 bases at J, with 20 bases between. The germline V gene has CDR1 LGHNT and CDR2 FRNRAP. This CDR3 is CASGFPGPKGDEQFF. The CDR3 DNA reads TGTGCTAGTGGGTTCCCGGGACCAAAAGGCGATGAGCAGTTCTTC.